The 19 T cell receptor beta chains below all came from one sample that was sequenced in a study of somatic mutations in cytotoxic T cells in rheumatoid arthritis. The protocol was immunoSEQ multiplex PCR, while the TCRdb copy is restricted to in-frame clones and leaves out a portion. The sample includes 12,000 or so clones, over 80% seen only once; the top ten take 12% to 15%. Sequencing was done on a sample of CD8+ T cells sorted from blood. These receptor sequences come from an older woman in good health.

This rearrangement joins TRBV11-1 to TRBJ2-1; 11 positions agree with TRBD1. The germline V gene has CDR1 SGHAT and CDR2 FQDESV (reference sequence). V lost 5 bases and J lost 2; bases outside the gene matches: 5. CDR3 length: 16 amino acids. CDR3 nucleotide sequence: TGTGCCAGCAGCCAAAGGACAGGGGGCCCCTACAATGAGCAGTTCTTC. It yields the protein CASSQRTGGPYNEQFF.

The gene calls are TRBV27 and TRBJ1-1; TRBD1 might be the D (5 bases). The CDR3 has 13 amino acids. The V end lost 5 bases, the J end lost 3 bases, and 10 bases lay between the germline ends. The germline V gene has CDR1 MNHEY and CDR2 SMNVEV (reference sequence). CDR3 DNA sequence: TGTGCCAGCAGTCTGGGGGGGGACACTGAAGCTTTCTTT. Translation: CASSLGGDTEAFF.

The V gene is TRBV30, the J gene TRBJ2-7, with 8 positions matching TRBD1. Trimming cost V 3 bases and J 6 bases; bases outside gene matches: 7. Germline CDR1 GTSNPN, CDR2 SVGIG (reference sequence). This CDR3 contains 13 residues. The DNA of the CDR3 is TGTGCCTGGAGCCCAGGACAGGGAGGCGAGCAGTACTTC. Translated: CAWSPGQGGEQYF.

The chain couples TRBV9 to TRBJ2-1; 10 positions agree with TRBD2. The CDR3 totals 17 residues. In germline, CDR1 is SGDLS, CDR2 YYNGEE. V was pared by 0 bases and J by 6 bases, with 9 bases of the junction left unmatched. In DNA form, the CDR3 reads TGTGCCAGCAGCGTAGTAGGGAGCGGGGGGGCAAGCAATGAGCAGTTCTTC. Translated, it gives CASSVVGSGGASNEQFF.

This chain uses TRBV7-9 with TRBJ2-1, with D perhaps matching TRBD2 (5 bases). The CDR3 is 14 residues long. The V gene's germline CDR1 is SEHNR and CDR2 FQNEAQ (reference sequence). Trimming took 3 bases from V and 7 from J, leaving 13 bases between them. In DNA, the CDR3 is TGTGCCAGCAGCTTGGCGGGTACGGATAATGAGCAGTTCTTC. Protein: CASSLAGTDNEQFF.

The CDR3 region is CATSTMGLDGYTF. In DNA form, the CDR3 reads TGTGCCACCAGCACCATGGGGCTCGATGGCTACACCTTC. The rearrangement links TRBV15 to TRBJ1-2; D is perhaps TRBD1 (5 bases). This CDR3 has 13 amino acids. V was shortened by 4 bases and J by 6 bases, with 12 bases between the two germline ends. Germline V gene data show CDR1 as LNHNV and CDR2 as YYDKDF (reference sequence).

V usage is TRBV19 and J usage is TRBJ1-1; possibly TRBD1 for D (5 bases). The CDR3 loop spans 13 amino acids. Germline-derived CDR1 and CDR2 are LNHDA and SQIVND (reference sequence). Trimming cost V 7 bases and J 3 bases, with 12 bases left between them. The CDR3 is CASKGWGDTEAFF. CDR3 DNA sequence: TGTGCCAGTAAAGGTTGGGGGGACACTGAAGCTTTCTTT.

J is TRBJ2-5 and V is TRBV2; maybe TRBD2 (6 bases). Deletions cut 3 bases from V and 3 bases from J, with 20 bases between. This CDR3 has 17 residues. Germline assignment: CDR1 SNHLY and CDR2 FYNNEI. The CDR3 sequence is CASSEGGHRRREETQYF. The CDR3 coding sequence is TGTGCCAGCAGTGAGGGGGGTCACCGTCGTCGGGAAGAGACCCAGTACTTC. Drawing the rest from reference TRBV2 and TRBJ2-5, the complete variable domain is EPEVTQTPSHQVTQMGQEVILRCVPISNHLYFYWYRQILGQKVEFLVSFYNNEISEKSEIFDDQFSVERPDGSNFTLKIRSTKLEDSAMYFCASSEGGHRRREETQYFGPGTRLLVL.

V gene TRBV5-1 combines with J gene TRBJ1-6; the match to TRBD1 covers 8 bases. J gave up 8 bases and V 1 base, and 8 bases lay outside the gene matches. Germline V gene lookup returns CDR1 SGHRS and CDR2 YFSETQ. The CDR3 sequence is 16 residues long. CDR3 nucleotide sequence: TGCGCCAGCAGCTTGCAGGGGGCATCGGTTTATTCACCCCTCCACTTT. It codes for CASSLQGASVYSPLHF.

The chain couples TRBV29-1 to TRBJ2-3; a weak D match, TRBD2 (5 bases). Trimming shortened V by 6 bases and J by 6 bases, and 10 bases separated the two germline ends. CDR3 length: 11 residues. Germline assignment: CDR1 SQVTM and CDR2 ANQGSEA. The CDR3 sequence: CSVGVFDTQYF. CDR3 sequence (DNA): TGCAGCGTCGGGGTATTTGATACGCAGTATTTT.

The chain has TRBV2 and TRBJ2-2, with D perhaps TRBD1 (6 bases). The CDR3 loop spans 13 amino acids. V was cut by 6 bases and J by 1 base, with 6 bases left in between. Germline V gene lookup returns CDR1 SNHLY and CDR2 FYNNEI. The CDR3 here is CASRGQNTGELFF. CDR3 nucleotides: TGTGCCAGCAGGGGACAGAACACCGGGGAGCTGTTTTTT.

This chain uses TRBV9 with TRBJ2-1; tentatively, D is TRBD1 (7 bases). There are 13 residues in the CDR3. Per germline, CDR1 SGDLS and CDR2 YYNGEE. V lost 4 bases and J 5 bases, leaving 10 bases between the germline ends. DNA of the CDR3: TGTGCCAGCAGCCCCAGGGGGGACAATGAGCAGTTCTTC. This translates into CASSPRGDNEQFF.

CDR3 bases: TGTGCCAGCATCGTAGGAAACACCATATATTTT. Residues: CASIVGNTIYF. The chain links TRBV7-9 to TRBJ1-3, with no clear D. The germline V gene has CDR1 SEHNR and CDR2 FQNEAQ (reference sequence). The CDR3 is made up of 11 amino acids. Trimming removed 7 bases from V and 4 bases from J, with 5 bases in between.

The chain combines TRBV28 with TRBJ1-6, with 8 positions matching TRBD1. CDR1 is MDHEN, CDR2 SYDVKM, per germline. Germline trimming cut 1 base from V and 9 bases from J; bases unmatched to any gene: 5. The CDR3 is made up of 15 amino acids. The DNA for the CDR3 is TGTGCCAGCAGTTTATCTCGGACAGGGACTTCACCCCTCCACTTT. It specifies CASSLSRTGTSPLHF.

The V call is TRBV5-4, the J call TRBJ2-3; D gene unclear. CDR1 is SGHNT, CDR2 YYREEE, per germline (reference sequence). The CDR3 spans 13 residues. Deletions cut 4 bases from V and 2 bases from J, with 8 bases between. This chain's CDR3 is CASSGDNTDTQYF. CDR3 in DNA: TGTGCCAGCAGCGGTGACAACACAGATACGCAGTATTTT.

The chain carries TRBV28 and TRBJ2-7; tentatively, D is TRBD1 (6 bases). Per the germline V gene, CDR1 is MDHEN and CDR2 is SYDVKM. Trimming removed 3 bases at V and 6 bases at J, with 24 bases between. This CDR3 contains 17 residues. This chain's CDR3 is CASSLAHPPVGASEQYV. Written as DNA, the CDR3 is TGTGCCAGCAGTTTGGCCCACCCCCCCGTGGGGGCCTCCGAGCAGTACGTC.

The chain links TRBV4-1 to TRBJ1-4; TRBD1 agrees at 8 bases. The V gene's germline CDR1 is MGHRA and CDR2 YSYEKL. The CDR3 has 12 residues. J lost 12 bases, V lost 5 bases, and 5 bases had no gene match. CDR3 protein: CASSATGEELFF. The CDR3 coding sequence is TGCGCCAGCAGCGCGACAGGGGAGGAACTGTTTTTT.

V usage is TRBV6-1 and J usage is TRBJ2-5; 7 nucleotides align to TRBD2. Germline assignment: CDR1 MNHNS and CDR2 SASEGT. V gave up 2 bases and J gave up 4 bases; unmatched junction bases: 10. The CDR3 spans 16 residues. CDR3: CASSEWRAGEGETQYF. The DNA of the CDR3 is TGTGCCAGCAGTGAATGGAGGGCGGGGGAGGGAGAGACCCAGTACTTC.

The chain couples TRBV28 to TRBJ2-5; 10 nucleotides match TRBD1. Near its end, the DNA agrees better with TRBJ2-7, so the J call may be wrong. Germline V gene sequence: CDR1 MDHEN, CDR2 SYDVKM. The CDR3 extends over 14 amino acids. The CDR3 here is CASNTGTGVYEQYF. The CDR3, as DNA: TGTGCCAGCAACACCGGGACAGGGGTCTACGAGCAGTACTTC.